What follows is one TCR beta chain and its context. What it recognizes is unknown. From germline, CDR1 is MNHEY and CDR2 SVGAGI. V dropped 2 bases and J dropped 4; count of bases not matched to a gene: 7. The CDR3 runs 15 residues. The data derive from a study of cytomegalovirus exposure and HLA in healthy donors. General study findings and limits: Using the classifier, cytomegalovirus status was reportedly diagnosed with high specificity and sensitivity.

Both 60 Vbeta primers and 13 Jbeta primers went into the PCR. TCRdb's copy holds only in-frame clones and misses some; the assay was immunoSEQ multiplex PCR. The table has some 180,000 clones, roughly four fifths seen once. The chain joins TRBV6-5 to TRBJ1-2, with 7 bases lining up with TRBD1. The sample was PBMCs. The source is a woman aged 18-29 years in good health and CMV-seronegative. The DNA of the CDR3 is TGTGCCAGCAGTTACGAGGGCAGGGGGGCCTATGGCTACACCTTC. This translates into CASSYEGRGAYGYTF.